The entry below gives a single TCR beta chain sequence along with its context. Its antigen remains undetermined. The sample holds no much larger clone one base away, and base qualities are not on file. This sample was included in a study of T cell changes during pregnancy in multiple sclerosis (dated by TCRdb to the late 2010s). Broadly, across the study: Changes in the T cell repertoire over the course of pregnancy were examined in this study in women with multiple sclerosis.

Receptors were amplified or captured by the immunoSEQ multiplex PCR assay. In TCRdb, the immuneACCESS table is reduced to in-frame sequences with V and J assigned. These tables do not hold every clone; where another copy was compared, an unresolved V gene accounts for under half, and the others remain unexplained. Within this sample are under 85,000 clones, with around 90% of them counted one time only. Under 0.6% of the sample goes to the ten largest clones. From the cysteine through the phenylalanine, the CDR3 covers 12 amino acids. The only DNA kept is the CDR3, 36 bases in frame from the first base. CDR1 SGHDT and CDR2 YYEEEE are derived from the germline V gene. V loses 2 bases of germline sequence and J loses 4 bases, and the interval between the two ends is 5 bases.

The sequence was collected from a female donor with multiple sclerosis, enrolled in a pregnancy study. Here the sequenced sample was CD4+ T cells from peripheral blood mononuclear cells, taken in the second trimester of pregnancy. The sequence links TRBV5-6 to TRBJ2-3, with no confidently assigned D gene. The DNA is as follows: TGTGCCAGCAGCTTTCGTTCAGATACGCAGTATTTT. Translation gives CASSFRSDTQYF.